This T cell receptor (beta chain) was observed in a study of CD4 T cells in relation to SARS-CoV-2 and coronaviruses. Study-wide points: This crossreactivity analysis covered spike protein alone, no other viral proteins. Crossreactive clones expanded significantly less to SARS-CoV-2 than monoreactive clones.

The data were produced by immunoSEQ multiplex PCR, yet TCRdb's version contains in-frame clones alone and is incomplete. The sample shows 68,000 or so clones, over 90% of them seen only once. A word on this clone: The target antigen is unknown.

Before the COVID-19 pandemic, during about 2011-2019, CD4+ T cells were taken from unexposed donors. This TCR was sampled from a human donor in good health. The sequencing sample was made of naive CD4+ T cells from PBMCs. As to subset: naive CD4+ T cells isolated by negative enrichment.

CDR3 sequence: CATVTVSTDTQYF. In DNA, the CDR3 is TGTGCCACCGTAACAGTGAGCACAGATACGCAGTATTTT. This chain uses TRBV28 with TRBJ2-3; D not resolved. Trimming pared 10 bases from V and 0 bases from J, leaving 11 bases between. The CDR3 spans 13 residues. Per the germline V gene, CDR1 is MDHEN and CDR2 is SYDVKM.